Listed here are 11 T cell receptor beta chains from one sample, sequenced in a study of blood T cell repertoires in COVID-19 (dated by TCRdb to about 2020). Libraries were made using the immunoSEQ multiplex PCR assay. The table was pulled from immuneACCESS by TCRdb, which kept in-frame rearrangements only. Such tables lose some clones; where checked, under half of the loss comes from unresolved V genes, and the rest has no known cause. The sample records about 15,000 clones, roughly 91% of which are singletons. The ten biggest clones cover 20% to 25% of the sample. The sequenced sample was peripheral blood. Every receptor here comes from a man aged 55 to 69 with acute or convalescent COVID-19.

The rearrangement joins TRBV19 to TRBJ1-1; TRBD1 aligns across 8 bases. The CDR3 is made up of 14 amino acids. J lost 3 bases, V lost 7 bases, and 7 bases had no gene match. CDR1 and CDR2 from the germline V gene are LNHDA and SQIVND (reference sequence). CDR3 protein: CASTTGGFYTEAFF. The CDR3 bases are TGTGCCAGTACAACAGGGGGTTTTTACACTGAAGCTTTCTTT.

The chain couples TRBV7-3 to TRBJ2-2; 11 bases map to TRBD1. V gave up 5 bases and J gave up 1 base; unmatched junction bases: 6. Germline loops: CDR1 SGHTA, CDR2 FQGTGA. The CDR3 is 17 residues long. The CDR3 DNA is TGTGCCAGCAGCCGAGGACAGGGGGCTATGAACACCGGGGAGCTGTTTTTT. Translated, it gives CASSRGQGAMNTGELFF.

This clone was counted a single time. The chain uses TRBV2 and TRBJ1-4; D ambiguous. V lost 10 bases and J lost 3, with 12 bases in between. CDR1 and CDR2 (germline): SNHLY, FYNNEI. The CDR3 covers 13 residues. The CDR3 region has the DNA TGTGCCATATCAGCGGGCCCTAATGAAAAACTGTTTTTT. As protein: CAISAGPNEKLFF. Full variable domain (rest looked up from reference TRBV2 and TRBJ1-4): EPEVTQTPSHQVTQMGQEVILRCVPISNHLYFYWYRQILGQKVEFLVSFYNNEISEKSEIFDDQFSVERPDGSNFTLKIRSTKLEDSAMYFCAISAGPNEKLFFGSGTQLSVL.

The CDR3 reads CASSFVRNTEAFF. CDR3 in DNA: TGTGCCAGCAGTTTTGTGCGGAACACTGAAGCTTTCTTT. This chain connects TRBV12-3 or TRBV12-4 to TRBJ1-1; D remains ambiguous. The CDR3 consists of 13 residues. Trimming shortened V by 3 bases and J by 1 base, and 6 bases separated the two germline ends.

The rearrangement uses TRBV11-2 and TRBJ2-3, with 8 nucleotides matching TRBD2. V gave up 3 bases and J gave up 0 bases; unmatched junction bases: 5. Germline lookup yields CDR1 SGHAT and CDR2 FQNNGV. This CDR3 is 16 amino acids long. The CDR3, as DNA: TGTGCCAGCAGCTTCGGGGGGGGGCCCAGCACAGATACGCAGTATTTT. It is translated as CASSFGGGPSTDTQYF.

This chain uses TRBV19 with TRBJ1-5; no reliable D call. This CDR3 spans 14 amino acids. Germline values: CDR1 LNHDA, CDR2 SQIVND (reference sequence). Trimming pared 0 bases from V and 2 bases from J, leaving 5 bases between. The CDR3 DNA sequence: TGTGCCAGTAGTATAGAGCCAGGCAATCAGCCCCAGCATTTT. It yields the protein CASSIEPGNQPQHF. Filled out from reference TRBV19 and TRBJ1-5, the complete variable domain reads DGGITQSPKYLFRKEGQNVTLSCEQNLNHDAMYWYRQDPGQGLRLIYYSQIVNDFQKGDIAEGYSVSREKKESFPLTVTSAQKNPTAFYLCASSIEPGNQPQHFGDGTRLSIL.

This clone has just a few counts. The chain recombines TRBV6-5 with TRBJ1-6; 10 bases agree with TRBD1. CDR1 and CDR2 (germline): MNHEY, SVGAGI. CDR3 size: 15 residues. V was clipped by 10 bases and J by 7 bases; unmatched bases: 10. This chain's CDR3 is CATNAGTGENSPLHF. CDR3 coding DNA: TGTGCCACTAACGCCGGGACAGGGGAAAATTCACCCCTCCACTTT.

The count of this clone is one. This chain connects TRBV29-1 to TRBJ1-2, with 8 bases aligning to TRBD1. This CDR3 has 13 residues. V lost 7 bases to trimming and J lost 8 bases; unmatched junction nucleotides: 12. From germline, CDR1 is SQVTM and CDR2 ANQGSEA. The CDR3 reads CSAPRSGGGGYTF. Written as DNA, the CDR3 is TGCAGCGCCCCGCGGTCAGGGGGCGGCGGCTACACCTTC.

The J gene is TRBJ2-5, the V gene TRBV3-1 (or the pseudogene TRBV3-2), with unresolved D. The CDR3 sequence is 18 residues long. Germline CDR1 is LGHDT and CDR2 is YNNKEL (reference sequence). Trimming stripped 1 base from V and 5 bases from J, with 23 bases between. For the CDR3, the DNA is TGTGCCAGCAGCCAAGGTCTATCCGCGACGGGTCGCGAGGAGACCCAGTACTTC. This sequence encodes CASSQGLSATGREETQYF.

The CDR3 sequence is CSVREQGSAGELFF. The CDR3 DNA sequence: TGCAGCGTGAGGGAACAGGGGAGCGCCGGGGAGCTGTTTTTT. The chain has TRBV29-1 and TRBJ2-2; 7 bases map to TRBD1. CDR1 SQVTM and CDR2 ANQGSEA come from the germline V gene. Germline trimming cut 6 bases from V and 6 bases from J; bases unmatched to any gene: 10. This CDR3 is 14 amino acids long.

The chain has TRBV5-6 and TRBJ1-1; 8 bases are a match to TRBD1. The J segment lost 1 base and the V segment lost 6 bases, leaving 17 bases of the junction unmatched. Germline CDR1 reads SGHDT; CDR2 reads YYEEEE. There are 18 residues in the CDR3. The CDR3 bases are TGTGCCAGCACCCGCAAAGTCGGGACAGGTAGTACGAACACTGAAGCTTTCTTT. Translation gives CASTRKVGTGSTNTEAFF.